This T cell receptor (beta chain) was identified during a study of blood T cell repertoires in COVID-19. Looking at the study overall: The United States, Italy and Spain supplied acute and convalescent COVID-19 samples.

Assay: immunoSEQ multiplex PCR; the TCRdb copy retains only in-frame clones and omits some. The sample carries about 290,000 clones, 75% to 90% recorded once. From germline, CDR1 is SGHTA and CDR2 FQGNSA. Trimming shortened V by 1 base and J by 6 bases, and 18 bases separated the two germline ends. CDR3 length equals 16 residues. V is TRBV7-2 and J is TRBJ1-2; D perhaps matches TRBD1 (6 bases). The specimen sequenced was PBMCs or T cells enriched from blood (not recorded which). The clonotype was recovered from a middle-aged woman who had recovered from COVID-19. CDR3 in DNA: TGTGCCAGCAGCTTAGGAGTGGCCAGGGGAAATGATGGCTACACCTTC. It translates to CASSLGVARGNDGYTF.